Below, 4 T cell receptor beta chains from the same sample are listed, as sequenced in a study of PD-L1 blockade in urothelial cancer. This table comes from immunoSEQ multiplex PCR, and its TCRdb copy is limited to in-frame clones, with some not included. The sample lists about 38,000 clones; about four fifths were seen once. Source: PBMCs, taken around atezolizumab (anti-PD-L1) treatment. The receptors were sampled from a man in his fifties or sixties with urothelial cancer.

The chain links TRBV6-5 to TRBJ1-2; 7 bases are shared with TRBD1. The CDR3 consists of 16 residues. V trimming: 2 bases; J trimming: 2 bases; junction bases outside the gene matches: 8. Germline values: CDR1 MNHEY, CDR2 SVGAGI. The CDR3 here is CASSYLTGDLNYGYTF. Here the CDR3 DNA reads TGTGCCAGCAGTTACCTTACAGGGGACCTCAACTATGGCTACACCTTC.

The V call is TRBV28, the J call TRBJ1-5, with no clear D. Looked up from germline, CDR1 is MDHEN and CDR2 is SYDVKM. There are 15 residues in the CDR3. The V end lost 5 bases, the J end lost 1 base, and 12 bases lay between the germline ends. The CDR3, as DNA: TGTGCCAGCAGTCCCCCCCGGGGAAGCAATCAGCCCCAGCATTTT. It codes for CASSPPRGSNQPQHF. The full variable domain, completed using reference TRBV28 and TRBJ1-5, is DVKVTQSSRYLVKRTGEKVFLECVQDMDHENMFWYRQDPGLGLRLIYFSYDVKMKEKGDIPEGYSVSREKKERFSLILESASTNQTSMYLCASSPPRGSNQPQHFGDGTRLSIL.

The V call is TRBV30, the J call TRBJ2-1; 10 nucleotides agree with TRBD2. CDR3 length: 15 amino acids. The V gene end was trimmed by 3 bases and the J gene end by 7 bases; junction bases not matched to a gene: 9. Per the germline V gene, CDR1 is GTSNPN and CDR2 is SVGIG (reference sequence). In nucleotides, the CDR3 is TGTGCCTGGAGAACACTTAGCGGGGGGCGGAATGAGCAGTTCTTC. Translation: CAWRTLSGGRNEQFF.

Details on this clone: The junction shows a germline mismatch at one end, possibly a read error. V and J are TRBV7-7 and TRBJ1-4; D ambiguous. CDR3 length: 19 residues. The germline V gene encodes CDR1 SSHAT and CDR2 FNYEAQ (reference sequence). The CDR3 region is CASSLRPGGRQATNEKLFF. CDR3 nucleotides: TGTGCTAGCAGCTTGAGGCCTGGTGGGAGGCAGGCAACTAATGAAAAACTGTTTTTT.